This T cell receptor beta chain was sequenced in a study of cytomegalovirus exposure and HLA in healthy donors. The overall study: Around 80 million unique TCRs from HLA-typed donors were held in an early data release. General study findings and limits: Several of the most significant clusters were apparently associated with common viral pathogens in a later analysis. Researchers reported from a later analysis that most CMV-associated TCR beta chains appeared HLA-restricted.

The PCR made use of 60 Vbeta and 13 Jbeta primers. The assay was immunoSEQ multiplex PCR, and TCRdb's table has in-frame clones only and misses some. Counted here are 100,000 to 150,000 clones, 80% occurring once; the ten biggest clones make up approximately 10%. The CDR3 has 13 residues. Germline V gene lookup returns CDR1 SEHNR and CDR2 FQNEAQ (reference sequence). Comments on this clone: Antigen: not known. The germline gene is not matched at one end of the junction; a read error may be the cause.

The TCR was taken from a man aged 25-45 years in good health and CMV-seropositive. Sequencing was carried out using PBMCs. The chain is built from TRBV7-9 and TRBJ2-4; 7 positions match TRBD2. The CDR3 DNA reads as TGTGCCAGCAGCTTACCCGGGGGGAACAGTCAGTACTTC. Residues: CASSLPGGNSQYF.